This T cell receptor (beta chain) emerged from a study of shared clonotypes between healthy human individuals. All of the donors resided in Nashville, Tennessee, and each was a Caucasian adult. V was pared by 0 bases and J by 0 bases, with 13 bases between. The CDR3 consists of 16 residues. Germline CDR1 SGHNT, CDR2 YYREEE (reference sequence). Genomic DNA (from each subset) was split evenly across several immunoSEQ plates. Clones were read by immunoSEQ multiplex PCR, and TCRdb kept only the in-frame ones, dropping some. The sample lists 150,000 to 200,000 clones; approximately 95% were seen once. The sequencing input was naive CD4+ T cells sorted from blood. Stated subset: CD45RA+ positively selected. This TCR came from a woman aged 25 to 39 in good health. V gene TRBV5-4 combines with J gene TRBJ2-7, with D unresolved. The CDR3 bases are TGTGCCAGCAGCTTGGGAAGGTTCCCGAGCTCCTACGAGCAGTACTTC. Its translation is CASSLGRFPSSYEQYF.